This TCR beta chain was recorded in a study of cytomegalovirus exposure and HLA in healthy donors. This PCR relied on a set of 60 Vbeta primers and 13 Jbeta primers. Measured with immunoSEQ multiplex PCR; TCRdb has only the in-frame clones, and not every one. The table lists over 90,000 clones, 65% to 85% of them singletons. The CDR3 totals 16 residues. With 4 bases clipped from V and 2 bases from J, the junction kept 7 bases outside the gene matches. In germline, CDR1 is SNHLY, CDR2 FYNNEI. Sequencing was done on a sample of PBMCs. The chain joins TRBV2 to TRBJ2-3; TRBD1 agrees at 9 bases. The TCR sequence derives from a woman in her sixties or seventies in good health and CMV-seropositive. In DNA, the CDR3 is TGTGCCAGCAGTGGAGGAGGGACAGGGTACACAGATACGCAGTATTTT. Residues: CASSGGGTGYTDTQYF. The whole variable domain, filled in from reference TRBV2 and TRBJ2-3, reads EPEVTQTPSHQVTQMGQEVILRCVPISNHLYFYWYRQILGQKVEFLVSFYNNEISEKSEIFDDQFSVERPDGSNFTLKIRSTKLEDSAMYFCASSGGGTGYTDTQYFGPGTRLTVL.